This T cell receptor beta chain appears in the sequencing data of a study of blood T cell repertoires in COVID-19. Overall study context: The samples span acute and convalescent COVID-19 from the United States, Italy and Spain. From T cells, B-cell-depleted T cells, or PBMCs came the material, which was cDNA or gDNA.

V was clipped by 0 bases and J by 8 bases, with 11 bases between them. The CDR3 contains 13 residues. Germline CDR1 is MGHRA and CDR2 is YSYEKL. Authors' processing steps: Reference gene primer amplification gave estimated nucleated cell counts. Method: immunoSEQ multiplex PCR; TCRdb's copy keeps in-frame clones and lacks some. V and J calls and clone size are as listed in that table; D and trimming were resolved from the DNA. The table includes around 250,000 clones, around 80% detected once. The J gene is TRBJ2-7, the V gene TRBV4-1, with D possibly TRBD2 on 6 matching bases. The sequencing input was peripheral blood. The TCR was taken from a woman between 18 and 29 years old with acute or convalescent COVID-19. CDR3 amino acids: CASSQETSIQQYF. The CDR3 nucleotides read TGCGCCAGCAGCCAAGAGACTAGTATTCAGCAGTACTTC.